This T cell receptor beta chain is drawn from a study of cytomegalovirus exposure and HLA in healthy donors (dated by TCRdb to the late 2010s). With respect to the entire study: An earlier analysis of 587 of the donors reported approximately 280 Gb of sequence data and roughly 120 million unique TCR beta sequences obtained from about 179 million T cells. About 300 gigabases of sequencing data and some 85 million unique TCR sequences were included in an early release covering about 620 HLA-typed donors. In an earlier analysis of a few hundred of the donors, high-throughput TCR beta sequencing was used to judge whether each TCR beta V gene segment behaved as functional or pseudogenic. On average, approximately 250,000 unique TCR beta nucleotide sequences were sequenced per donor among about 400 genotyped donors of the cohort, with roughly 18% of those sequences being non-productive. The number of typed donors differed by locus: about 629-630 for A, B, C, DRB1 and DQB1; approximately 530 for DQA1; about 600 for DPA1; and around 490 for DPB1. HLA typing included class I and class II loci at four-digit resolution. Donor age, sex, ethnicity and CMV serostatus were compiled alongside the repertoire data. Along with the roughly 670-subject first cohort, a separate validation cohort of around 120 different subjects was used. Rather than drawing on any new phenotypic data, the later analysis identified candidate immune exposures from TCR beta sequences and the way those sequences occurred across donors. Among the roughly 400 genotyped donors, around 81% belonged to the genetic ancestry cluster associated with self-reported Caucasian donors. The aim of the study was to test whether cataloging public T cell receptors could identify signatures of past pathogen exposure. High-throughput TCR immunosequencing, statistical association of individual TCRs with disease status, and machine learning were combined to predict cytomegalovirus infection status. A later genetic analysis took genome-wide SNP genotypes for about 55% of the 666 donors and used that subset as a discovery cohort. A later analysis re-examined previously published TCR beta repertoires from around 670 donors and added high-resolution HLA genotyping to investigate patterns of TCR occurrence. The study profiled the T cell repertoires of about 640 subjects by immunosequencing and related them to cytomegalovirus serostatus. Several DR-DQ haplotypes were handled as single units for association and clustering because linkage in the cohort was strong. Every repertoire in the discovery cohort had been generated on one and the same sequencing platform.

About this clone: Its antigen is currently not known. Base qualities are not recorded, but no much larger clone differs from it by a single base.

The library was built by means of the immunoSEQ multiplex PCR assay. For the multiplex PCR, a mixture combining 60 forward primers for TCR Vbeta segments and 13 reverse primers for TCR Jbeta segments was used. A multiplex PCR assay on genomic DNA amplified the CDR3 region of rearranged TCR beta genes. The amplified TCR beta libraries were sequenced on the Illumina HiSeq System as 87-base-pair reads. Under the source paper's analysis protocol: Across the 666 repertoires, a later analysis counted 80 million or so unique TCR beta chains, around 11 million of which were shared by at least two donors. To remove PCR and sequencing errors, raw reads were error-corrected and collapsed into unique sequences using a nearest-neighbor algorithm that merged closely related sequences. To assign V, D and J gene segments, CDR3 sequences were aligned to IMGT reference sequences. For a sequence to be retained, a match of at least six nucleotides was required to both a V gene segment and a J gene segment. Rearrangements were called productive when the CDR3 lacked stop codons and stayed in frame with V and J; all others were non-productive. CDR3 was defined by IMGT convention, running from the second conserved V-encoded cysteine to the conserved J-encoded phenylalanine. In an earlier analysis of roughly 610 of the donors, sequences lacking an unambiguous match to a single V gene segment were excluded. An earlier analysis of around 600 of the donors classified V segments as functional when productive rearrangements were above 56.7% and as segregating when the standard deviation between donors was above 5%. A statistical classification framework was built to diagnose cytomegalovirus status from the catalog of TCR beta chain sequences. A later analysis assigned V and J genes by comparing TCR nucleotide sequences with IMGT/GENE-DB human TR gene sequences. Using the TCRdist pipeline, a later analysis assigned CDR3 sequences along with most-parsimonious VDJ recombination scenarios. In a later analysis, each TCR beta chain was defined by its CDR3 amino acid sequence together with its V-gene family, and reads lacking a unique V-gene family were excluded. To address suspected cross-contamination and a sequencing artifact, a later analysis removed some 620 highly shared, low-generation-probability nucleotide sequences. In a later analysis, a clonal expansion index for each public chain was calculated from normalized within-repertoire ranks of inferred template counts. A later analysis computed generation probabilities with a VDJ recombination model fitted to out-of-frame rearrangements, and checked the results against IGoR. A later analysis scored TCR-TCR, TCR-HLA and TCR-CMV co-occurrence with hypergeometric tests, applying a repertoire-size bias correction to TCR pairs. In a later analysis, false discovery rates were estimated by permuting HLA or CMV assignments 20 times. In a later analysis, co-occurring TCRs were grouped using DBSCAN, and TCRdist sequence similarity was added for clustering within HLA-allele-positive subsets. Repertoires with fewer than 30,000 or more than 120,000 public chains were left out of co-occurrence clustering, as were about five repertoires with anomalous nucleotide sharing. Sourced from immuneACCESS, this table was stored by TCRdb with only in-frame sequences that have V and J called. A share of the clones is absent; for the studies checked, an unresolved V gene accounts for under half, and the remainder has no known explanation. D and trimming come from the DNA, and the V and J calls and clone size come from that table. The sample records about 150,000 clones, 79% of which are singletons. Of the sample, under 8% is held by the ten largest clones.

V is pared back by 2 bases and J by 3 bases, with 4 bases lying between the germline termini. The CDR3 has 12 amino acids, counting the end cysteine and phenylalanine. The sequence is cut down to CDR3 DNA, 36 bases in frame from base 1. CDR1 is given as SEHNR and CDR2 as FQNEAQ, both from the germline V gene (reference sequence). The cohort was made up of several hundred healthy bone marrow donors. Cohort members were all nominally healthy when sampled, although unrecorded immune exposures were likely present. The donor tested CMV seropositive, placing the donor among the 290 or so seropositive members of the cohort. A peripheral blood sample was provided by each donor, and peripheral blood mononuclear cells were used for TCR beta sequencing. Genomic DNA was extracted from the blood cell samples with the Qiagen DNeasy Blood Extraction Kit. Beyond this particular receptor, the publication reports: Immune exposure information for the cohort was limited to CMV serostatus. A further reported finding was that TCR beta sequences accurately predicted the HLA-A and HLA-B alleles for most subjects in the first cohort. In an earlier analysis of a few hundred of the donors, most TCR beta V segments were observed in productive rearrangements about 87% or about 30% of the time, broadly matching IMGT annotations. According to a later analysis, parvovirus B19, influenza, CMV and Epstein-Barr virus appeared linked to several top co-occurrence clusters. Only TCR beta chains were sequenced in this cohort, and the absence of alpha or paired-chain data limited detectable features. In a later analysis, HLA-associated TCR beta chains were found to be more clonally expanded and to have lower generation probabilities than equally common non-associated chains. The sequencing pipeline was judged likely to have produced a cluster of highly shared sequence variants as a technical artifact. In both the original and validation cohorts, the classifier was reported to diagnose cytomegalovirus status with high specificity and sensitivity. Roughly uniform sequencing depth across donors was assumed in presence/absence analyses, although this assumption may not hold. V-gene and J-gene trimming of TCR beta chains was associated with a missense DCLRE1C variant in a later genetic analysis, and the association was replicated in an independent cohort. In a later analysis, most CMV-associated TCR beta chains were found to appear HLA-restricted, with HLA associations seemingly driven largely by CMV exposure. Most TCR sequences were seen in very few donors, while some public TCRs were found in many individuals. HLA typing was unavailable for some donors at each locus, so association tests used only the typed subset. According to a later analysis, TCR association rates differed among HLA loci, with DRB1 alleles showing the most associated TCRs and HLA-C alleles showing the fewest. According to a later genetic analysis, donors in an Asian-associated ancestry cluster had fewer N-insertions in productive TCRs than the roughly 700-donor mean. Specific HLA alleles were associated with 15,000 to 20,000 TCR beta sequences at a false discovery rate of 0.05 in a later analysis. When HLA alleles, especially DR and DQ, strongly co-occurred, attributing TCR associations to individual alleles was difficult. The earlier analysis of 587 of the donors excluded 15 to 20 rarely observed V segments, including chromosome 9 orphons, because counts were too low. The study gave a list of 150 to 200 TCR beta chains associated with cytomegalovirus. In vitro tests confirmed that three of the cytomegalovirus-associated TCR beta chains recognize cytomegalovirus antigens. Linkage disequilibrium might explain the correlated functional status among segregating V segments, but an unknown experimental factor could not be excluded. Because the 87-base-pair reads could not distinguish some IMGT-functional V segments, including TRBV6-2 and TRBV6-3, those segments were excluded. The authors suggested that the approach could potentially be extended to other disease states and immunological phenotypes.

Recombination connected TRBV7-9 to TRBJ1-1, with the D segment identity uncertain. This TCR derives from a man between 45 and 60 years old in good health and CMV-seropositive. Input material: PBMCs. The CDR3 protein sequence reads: CASSLRDTEAFF. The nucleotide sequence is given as TGTGCCAGCAGCTTACGGGACACTGAAGCTTTCTTT.